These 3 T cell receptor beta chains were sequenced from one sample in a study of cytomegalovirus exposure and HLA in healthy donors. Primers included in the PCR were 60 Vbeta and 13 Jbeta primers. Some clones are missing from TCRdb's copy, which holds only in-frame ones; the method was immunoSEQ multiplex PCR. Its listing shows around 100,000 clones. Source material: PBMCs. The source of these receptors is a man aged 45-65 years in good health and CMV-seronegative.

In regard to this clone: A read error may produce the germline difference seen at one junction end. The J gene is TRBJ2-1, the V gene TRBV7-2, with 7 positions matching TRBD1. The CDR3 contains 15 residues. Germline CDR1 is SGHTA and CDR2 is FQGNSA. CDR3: CASSGQVSSDNEQFF. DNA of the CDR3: TGTGCCAGCAGCGGACAGGTTAGCTCCGACAATGAGCAGTTCTTC.

The CDR3 DNA reads as TGTGCCAGCATTGCGGACTCTGACACTGAAGCTTTCTTT. This gives the protein CASIADSDTEAFF. The rearrangement uses TRBV6-1 and TRBJ1-1; no clear D. CDR1 and CDR2 from the germline V gene are MNHNS and SASEGT. V dropped 7 bases and J dropped 3 bases, with 12 bases sitting between them. The CDR3 extends over 13 amino acids.

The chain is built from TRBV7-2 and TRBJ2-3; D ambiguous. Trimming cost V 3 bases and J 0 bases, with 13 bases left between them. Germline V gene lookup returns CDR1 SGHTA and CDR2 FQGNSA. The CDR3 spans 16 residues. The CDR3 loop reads CASSFRVRPSTDTQYF. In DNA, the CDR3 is TGTGCCAGCAGCTTCCGGGTGAGACCTAGCACAGATACGCAGTATTTT.